This T cell receptor beta chain was obtained from a study of graft-versus-host responses after intestinal transplantation. Overall study: Those transplanted obtained multivisceral, liver-intestinal, or isolated intestinal grafts. Study results and limitations: Peak circulating GvH clone levels were associated with early post-transplant HvG declines. GvH clones occurred in recipient marrow; some first appeared in ileum or blood.

TCRdb keeps only in-frame clones here, not all; method: immunoSEQ multiplex PCR. The sample carries about 98,000 clones, roughly 83% recorded once. A word on this clone: Its target is unknown.

The V and J ends lost 7 bases and 8 bases, in that order; junction bases with no gene match: 9. Germline-derived CDR1 and CDR2 are SNHLY and FYNNEI. CDR3 length: 14 amino acids. Sequencing was performed on PBMCs, taken 255 days after intestinal transplant. The chain links TRBV2 to TRBJ2-1; 9 bases fit TRBD1. This TCR was recovered from a human patient who received an intestinal transplant, so some T cells may come from the graft donor. CDR3 protein: CASTHRGPLDEQFF. The CDR3 region has the DNA TGTGCCAGCACTCACAGGGGGCCTTTGGATGAGCAGTTCTTC.